The clone carrying this TCR beta chain was counted at least ten times. This sample was included in a study of patients and donors after allogeneic stem cell transplantation. From germline, CDR1 is SGHTA and CDR2 FQGTGA. The junction had 14 bases not matched to a gene; V was cut back by 5 bases and J by 4 bases. The CDR3 runs to 17 residues. TCRdb re-derived calls from the RT-PCR reads in MiXCR, one entry per CDR3 protein. The table includes 25,000 to 30,000 distinct CDR3 sequences, 7% to 8.5% detected once. This TCR derives from a human donor who was either an allogeneic HSCT recipient or a stem cell or donor lymphocyte infusion donor (not recorded which). It is not recorded whose cells these are; they may come from a transplant donor. Sequencing was done on a sample of blood, either unsorted or a sorted T cell fraction (not recorded which). The V gene is TRBV7-3, the J gene TRBJ2-3; 8 bases line up with TRBD2. CDR3 loop: CASSQKGDTSGSDTQYF. CDR3 sequence (DNA): TGTGCCAGCAGCCAAAAAGGCGATACTAGCGGTTCAGATACGCAGTATTTT.